These 11 T cell receptor beta chains came from one sample sequenced in a study of T cell repertoires in cytomegalovirus infection. No cognate antigen is known for these TCRs. One entry per CDR3 protein results from TCRdb running MiXCR on the reads. The top ten hold around 12% of the sample, which has about 830,000 distinct CDR3 sequences, approximately 32% seen once. The sequencing used cultured CD8+ T cells from PBMCs, collected from culture after CMV antigen stimulation. All receptors come from a human donor in good health (CMV status not recorded). Some clones in this sample may be carry-over from other donors' samples.

CDR3 residues: CATRDGGDEQFF. The CDR3 DNA reads as TGTGCCACCAGGGACGGGGGCGATGAGCAGTTCTTC. The chain recombines TRBV6-1 with TRBJ2-1, with D possibly being TRBD1 or TRBD2 (6 bases each). The CDR3 extends over 12 amino acids. The germline gives CDR1 MNHNS, CDR2 SASEGT. V lost 10 bases and J 8 bases, leaving 15 bases between the germline ends.

V gene TRBV27 combines with J gene TRBJ1-3; 8 bases line up with TRBD1. CDR1 and CDR2 from the germline V gene are MNHEY and SMNVEV (reference sequence). J gave up 4 bases and V 6 bases, and 8 bases lay outside the gene matches. The CDR3 is made up of 15 amino acids. The CDR3 protein is CASSPGQGGGNTIYF. In DNA form, the CDR3 reads TGTGCCAGCAGCCCAGGACAGGGAGGAGGAAACACCATATATTTT.

Ten or more counts support this clonotype. This chain joins TRBV7-8 and TRBJ2-7; unclear D gene. The germline gives CDR1 SGHVS, CDR2 FQNEAQ. Trimming removed 4 bases from V and 2 bases from J, with 12 bases in between. This CDR3 region has 14 residues. The CDR3 DNA sequence: TGTGCCAGCAGCTCCCGGAACCGGCCCTACGAGCAGTACGTC. This translates into CASSSRNRPYEQYV.

This clonotype has just a few counts. The CDR3 protein is CASSLAAGATYGYTF. The CDR3 DNA follows: TGTGCCAGCAGCTTAGCGGCGGGAGCAACCTATGGCTACACCTTC. V is TRBV7-6 and J is TRBJ1-2, with D uncertain. V was clipped by 0 bases and J by 4 bases, with 12 bases between them. The CDR3 covers 15 residues. Germline V gene sequence: CDR1 SGHVS, CDR2 FNYEAQ.

This clonotype was seen more than once but under ten times. The chain uses TRBV27 and TRBJ2-1; weak D call: TRBD2 (6 bases). This CDR3 is built from 14 residues. Trimming pared 5 bases from V and 5 bases from J, leaving 13 bases between. Germline-derived CDR1 and CDR2 are MNHEY and SMNVEV (reference sequence). CDR3: CASSPWTTHNEQFF. CDR3 DNA: TGTGCCAGCAGTCCCTGGACTACCCACAATGAGCAGTTCTTC.

Only a few counts were recorded for this clonotype. This chain uses TRBV19 with TRBJ2-7; D is possibly TRBD1 (6 bases). Germline CDR1 reads LNHDA; CDR2 reads SQIVND (reference sequence). There are 13 residues in the CDR3. The V and J ends lost 5 bases and 2 bases respectively, with 10 bases between them. The DNA of the CDR3 is TGTGCCAGTAGTTCAACAGGGACCTACGAGCAGTACTTC. This sequence encodes CASSSTGTYEQYF.

V usage is TRBV2 and J usage is TRBJ2-1; no reliable D call. The germline CDR1 and CDR2 sequences are SNHLY and FYNNEI. The CDR3 runs to 16 residues. V lost 9 bases and J 0 bases, leaving 18 bases between the germline ends. The CDR3 loop is CARTAARSASYNEQFF. CDR3 nucleotide sequence: TGTGCCAGAACGGCCGCGCGGTCGGCCTCCTACAATGAGCAGTTCTTC.

This clonotype was observed many times. V and J are TRBV27 and TRBJ2-7; 9 positions agree with TRBD1. The CDR3 totals 14 residues. V was pared by 4 bases and J by 1 base, with 2 bases of the junction left unmatched. Germline V gene sequence: CDR1 MNHEY, CDR2 SMNVEV (reference sequence). The CDR3 region is CASSWGTGSYEQYF. The DNA for the CDR3 is TGTGCCAGCAGTTGGGGGACAGGGTCCTACGAGCAGTACTTC.

The V call is TRBV6-6, the J call TRBJ1-1; TRBD1 matches 10 bases. This CDR3 has 16 residues. Losses at the gene ends were 5 bases for V and 3 bases for J; bases not matched to a gene: 9. Germline CDR1 and CDR2: MNHNY and SVGAGI (reference sequence). The CDR3 reads CASSPRRTGGDTEAFF. As DNA, the CDR3 is TGTGCCAGCAGTCCTCGCCGGACAGGGGGGGACACTGAAGCTTTCTTT.

This clonotype was detected a few times. V usage is TRBV5-1 and J usage is TRBJ1-1, with D possibly matching TRBD1 (5 bases). Per germline, CDR1 SGHRS and CDR2 YFSETQ. Trimming removed 2 bases at V and 1 base at J, with 27 bases between. The CDR3 extends over 20 amino acids. The CDR3: CASSFSFRQTRSFPNTEAFF. CDR3 bases: TGCGCCAGCAGCTTCTCTTTTCGACAGACTAGAAGCTTTCCGAACACTGAAGCTTTCTTT.

The chain carries TRBV7-2 and TRBJ1-5; D remains ambiguous. The CDR3 has 14 residues. The V end lost 1 base, the J end lost 5 bases, and 9 bases lay between the germline ends. The V gene's germline CDR1 is SGHTA and CDR2 FQGNSA. This CDR3 is CASSLGLRDQPQHF. The CDR3 DNA is TGTGCCAGCAGCTTAGGCCTGAGGGATCAGCCCCAGCATTTT.